This T cell receptor beta chain was identified in a study of post-analysis software for immune sequencing data. Study findings and constraints: Included in a set of roughly five TRBV segments more frequent in patients than controls were TRBV5-6, TRBV5-1 and TRBV20-1. Relative to controls, patients with multiple sclerosis showed significantly lower normalized Chao1 diversity.

As concerns this clonotype: Its cognate antigen is unknown.

V was clipped by 1 base and J by 1 base; unmatched bases: 4. This CDR3 comprises 15 residues. Germline assignment: CDR1 DFQATT and CDR2 SNEGSKA (reference sequence). TCR beta libraries were prepared from cDNA with unique molecular identifiers. Input amounts of 1 to 10 million T cells were used. These gave around 500,000 cDNA molecules, so each molecule approximated one T cell. One entry per CDR3 protein, called by TCRdb with MiXCR from the PCR reads. The data show about 540,000 distinct CDR3 sequences, with roughly 34% seen just once and approximately 5.4% held by the top ten. The sequence derives from a girl under 18 with multiple sclerosis. This chain joins TRBV20-1 and TRBJ2-5, with 9 bases identical to TRBD1. Sample: blood. CDR3 sequence (DNA): TGCAGTGCTAGAGTGGGACAGGGCCTCCAAGAGACCCAGTACTTC. Its translation is CSARVGQGLQETQYF.